This entry lists 28 T cell receptor beta chains sequenced from one sample in a study of shared clonotypes between healthy human individuals. The protocol was immunoSEQ multiplex PCR, while the TCRdb copy is restricted to in-frame clones and leaves out a portion. Of 300,000 or so clones in the sample, less than 85% are singletons; the top ten hold approximately 10%. Sequences were obtained from memory CD4+ T cells sorted from blood. Subset indicated: CD45RA-negative fraction. The source of these receptors is a man aged 25-40 years in good health.

The chain recombines TRBV5-1 with TRBJ2-7; tentative D call: TRBD1 (6 bases). The CDR3 covers 15 residues. V was cut by 5 bases and J by 6 bases, with 21 bases left in between. Per germline, CDR1 SGHRS and CDR2 YFSETQ. CDR3 DNA sequence: TGCGCCAGCAGACAGACGGGGACATTCGACTTCGAGCAGTACTTC. This translates into CASRQTGTFDFEQYF.

This clone was counted only a few times. The V gene is TRBV2, the J gene TRBJ2-2; 7 bases match TRBD1. V lost 6 bases, J lost 4 bases, and 5 bases stayed unmatched. Per the germline V gene, CDR1 is SNHLY and CDR2 is FYNNEI. This CDR3 has 14 amino acids. The CDR3 sequence: CASREDRPTGELFF. CDR3 nucleotide sequence: TGTGCCAGCAGGGAGGACAGGCCCACCGGGGAGCTGTTTTTT.

The DNA for the CDR3 is TGCGCCAGCAGCCTAATGAAACAGCAGGGGTTAGTTGAAGCTTTCTTT. Amino acids: CASSLMKQQGLVEAFF. V gene TRBV5-1 combines with J gene TRBJ1-1; D may be TRBD1 (6 bases). V gave up 4 bases and J gave up 7 bases, with 23 bases separating them. CDR3 length: 16 residues. Germline CDR1 SGHRS, CDR2 YFSETQ.

J is TRBJ2-1 and V is TRBV28; 8 bases are shared with TRBD1. The length of the CDR3 is 17 residues. Germline V gene data show CDR1 as MDHEN and CDR2 as SYDVKM. V lost 5 bases and J lost 4; bases outside the gene matches: 13. The CDR3 nucleotides are TGTGCCAGCAGTATTTTTACCGGGACAGGTTATTACAATGAGCAGTTCTTC. Residues: CASSIFTGTGYYNEQFF. The whole variable domain, filled in from reference TRBV28 and TRBJ2-1, reads DVKVTQSSRYLVKRTGEKVFLECVQDMDHENMFWYRQDPGLGLRLIYFSYDVKMKEKGDIPEGYSVSREKKERFSLILESASTNQTSMYLCASSIFTGTGYYNEQFFGPGTRLTVL.

This chain connects TRBV2 to TRBJ2-1, with 8 bases aligning to TRBD1. V lost 7 bases and J lost 5; bases outside the gene matches: 7. Germline V gene lookup returns CDR1 SNHLY and CDR2 FYNNEI. There are 14 residues in the CDR3. CDR3 protein: CASIRQTGDNEQFF. DNA for the CDR3: TGTGCCAGCATTCGTCAGACAGGGGACAATGAGCAGTTCTTC.

The CDR3: CASSYSRGSEQFF. The CDR3 DNA is TGTGCCAGCAGTTACTCCAGGGGGAGTGAGCAGTTCTTC. The rearrangement links TRBV27 to TRBJ2-1, with TRBD1 matching over 7 bases. V was pared by 4 bases and J by 9 bases, with 6 bases of the junction left unmatched. The CDR3 extends over 13 amino acids. Per the germline V gene, CDR1 is MNHEY and CDR2 is SMNVEV (reference sequence).

This clone has more than one count but fewer than ten. CDR3: CASSLHTPELYNEQFF. CDR3 nucleotides: TGTGCCAGCAGCCTACATACCCCCGAGCTATACAATGAGCAGTTCTTC. The chain employs TRBV7-6 and TRBJ2-1; D call uncertain. The CDR3 consists of 16 residues. Germline CDR1 and CDR2: SGHVS and FNYEAQ. Trimming shortened V by 5 bases and J by 4 bases, and 18 bases separated the two germline ends.

The chain combines TRBV19 with TRBJ2-4; 9 bases are a match to TRBD2. Trimming cost V 5 bases and J 0 bases; bases outside gene matches: 20. The CDR3 extends over 21 amino acids. CDR1 and CDR2 (germline): LNHDA, SQIVND (reference sequence). The CDR3 DNA sequence: TGTGCCAGTAGTGTACCGACCCCGGGACTAGCCCGAGGAGTAGCCAAAAACATTCAGTACTTC. The encoded protein is CASSVPTPGLARGVAKNIQYF.

The chain employs TRBV2 and TRBJ2-7, with TRBD2 as a possible D gene (6 bases). V lost 3 bases and J 0 bases, leaving 12 bases between the germline ends. This CDR3 region has 15 residues. Germline assignment: CDR1 SNHLY and CDR2 FYNNEI. CDR3 residues: CASSDPGSGSYEQYF. The CDR3 bases are TGTGCCAGCAGTGACCCCGGGAGTGGCTCCTACGAGCAGTACTTC.

The chain employs TRBV5-1 and TRBJ2-5, with a tentative D call TRBD1 (6 bases). Germline loops: CDR1 SGHRS, CDR2 YFSETQ. Trimming cost V 3 bases and J 5 bases, with 14 bases left between them. The CDR3 is 14 amino acids. The DNA for the CDR3 is TGCGCCAGCAGCTCCTTCGGTCAGGGGGAGACCCAGTACTTC. Translation gives CASSSFGQGETQYF.

J is TRBJ2-7 and V is TRBV9; no clear D. Trimming removed 0 bases from V and 2 bases from J, with 12 bases in between. The CDR3 totals 15 residues. Germline V CDR1 and CDR2: SGDLS, YYNGEE. The CDR3 DNA is TGTGCCAGCAGCGTAGCCCCGGACGCTACCTACGAGCAGTACTTC. Translation gives CASSVAPDATYEQYF.

The chain recombines TRBV2 with TRBJ2-4; possibly TRBD1 for D (6 bases). The CDR3 runs to 13 residues. Germline CDR1 and CDR2: SNHLY and FYNNEI. The V end lost 6 bases, the J end lost 2 bases, and 8 bases lay between the germline ends. The CDR3 DNA sequence: TGTGCCAGCAGCGGACAGTCCAAAAACATTCAGTACTTC. It yields the protein CASSGQSKNIQYF. The full variable domain, its missing parts supplied by reference TRBV2 and TRBJ2-4, is EPEVTQTPSHQVTQMGQEVILRCVPISNHLYFYWYRQILGQKVEFLVSFYNNEISEKSEIFDDQFSVERPDGSNFTLKIRSTKLEDSAMYFCASSGQSKNIQYFGAGTRLSVL.

This clone was counted a single time. The chain is built from TRBV19 and TRBJ2-7; possible D gene TRBD2, 5 bases. V dropped 5 bases and J dropped 4 bases, with 30 bases sitting between them. The CDR3 sequence is 19 residues long. The germline V gene encodes CDR1 LNHDA and CDR2 SQIVND (reference sequence). The CDR3 spells CASSPYLTATSPSRYEQYF. CDR3 nucleotides: TGTGCCAGTAGTCCGTATCTCACCGCCACTAGTCCCTCGCGGTACGAGCAGTACTTC.

This sequence joins TRBV18 and TRBJ1-5; no clear D gene. CDR3 length: 15 residues. Trimming pared 1 base from V and 6 bases from J, leaving 13 bases between. Germline lookup yields CDR1 KGHSH and CDR2 LQKENI. In DNA form, the CDR3 reads TGTGCCAGCTCACCACAGTCGGGTCCGGGTCAGCCCCAGCATTTT. Encoded protein: CASSPQSGPGQPQHF.

The chain links TRBV29-1 to TRBJ1-2; 9 nucleotides align to TRBD1. Germline CDR1 SQVTM, CDR2 ANQGSEA. V lost 4 bases, J lost 8 bases, and 8 bases stayed unmatched. The CDR3 is 13 residues long. CDR3 nucleotides: TGCAGCGTTGCGGCGGGACAGGGATTCGGCTACACCTTC. Translated: CSVAAGQGFGYTF.

The chain is built from TRBV6-4 and TRBJ1-2; 8 nucleotides agree with TRBD1. This CDR3 is built from 13 residues. The V segment lost 2 bases and the J segment 10 bases; nucleotides outside the gene matches: 6. CDR1 is MRHNA and CDR2 is SNTAGT in the germline V gene. The CDR3 loop reads CASSDGQGLDYTF. The CDR3 coding sequence is TGTGCCAGCAGTGACGGACAGGGCTTAGACTACACCTTC.

The chain combines TRBV7-2 with TRBJ2-7; D uncertain. The CDR3 has 14 amino acids. The ends were cut back, 2 bases at V and 1 base at J, with 9 bases in the middle. Germline loops: CDR1 SGHTA, CDR2 FQGNSA. DNA for the CDR3: TGTGCCAGCAGCTTAACTGTCCTTTCCTACGAGCAGTACTTC. Translated, it gives CASSLTVLSYEQYF.

The rearrangement uses TRBV7-8 and TRBJ2-3; no definite D call. This CDR3 comprises 13 residues. CDR1 is SGHVS and CDR2 is FQNEAQ in the germline V gene. V was clipped by 3 bases and J by 4 bases, with 8 bases between them. Here the CDR3 DNA reads TGTGCCAGCAGCTTGCCAGACTCAGATACGCAGTATTTT. It yields the protein CASSLPDSDTQYF.

V gene TRBV4-2 combines with J gene TRBJ2-1; 14 bases match TRBD2. Trimming at V came to 4 bases and at J to 13 bases, leaving 9 bases not matched to a gene. The CDR3 spans 15 residues. Germline CDR1 is LGHNA and CDR2 is YNFKEQ. This CDR3 is CASSPPGLAGVEQFF. The CDR3 coding sequence is TGTGCCAGCAGCCCTCCGGGACTAGCGGGAGTGGAACAGTTCTTC.

This clone was recorded once. This chain uses TRBV28 with TRBJ1-1; TRBD1 might be the D (5 bases). The CDR3 is 14 amino acids. The germline V gene encodes CDR1 MDHEN and CDR2 SYDVKM. V lost 6 bases and J 0 bases, leaving 11 bases between the germline ends. For the CDR3, the DNA is TGTGCCAGCAGGAACCAGACAGTGAACACTGAAGCTTTCTTT. Amino acid sequence: CASRNQTVNTEAFF.

The chain uses TRBV7-2 and TRBJ2-4, with TRBD2 matching over 8 bases. Germline V gives CDR1 SGHTA, CDR2 FQGNSA. V dropped 2 bases and J dropped 9; count of bases not matched to a gene: 9. This CDR3 has 15 residues. The CDR3 reads CASSLNLNGRGIQYF. The DNA of the CDR3 is TGTGCCAGCAGCTTAAACCTTAACGGGAGGGGCATTCAGTACTTC.

This rearrangement joins TRBV5-1 to TRBJ1-1; D gene ambiguous. The germline V gene has CDR1 SGHRS and CDR2 YFSETQ. V lost 0 bases, J lost 0 bases, and 3 bases lay in between. This CDR3 has 13 residues. The CDR3 DNA reads as TGCGCCAGCAGCTTGGGGATGAACACTGAAGCTTTCTTT. Its protein product is CASSLGMNTEAFF.

The chain has TRBV7-2 and TRBJ1-5, with D hard to call. The V gene lost 1 base and the J gene lost 3 bases, with 7 bases spanning the gap. The germline gives CDR1 SGHTA, CDR2 FQGNSA. There are 14 residues in the CDR3. This CDR3 reads CASSLGGTNQPQHF. The CDR3 DNA sequence: TGTGCCAGCAGCTTAGGGGGAACCAATCAGCCCCAGCATTTT. Looking up the rest from reference TRBV7-2 and TRBJ1-5 gives the full variable domain: GAGVSQSPSNKVTEKGKDVELRCDPISGHTALYWYRQSLGQGLEFLIYFQGNSAPDKSGLPSDRFSAERTGGSVSTLTIQRTQQEDSAVYLCASSLGGTNQPQHFGDGTRLSIL.

V is TRBV6-6 and J is TRBJ2-1; D is unclear. CDR3 length: 16 residues. Trimming removed 5 bases at V and 0 bases at J, with 14 bases between. Germline V gene sequence: CDR1 MNHNY, CDR2 SVGAGI (reference sequence). CDR3: CASSRRARSSYNEQFF. DNA for the CDR3: TGTGCCAGCAGTAGACGCGCGCGGAGCTCCTACAATGAGCAGTTCTTC.

The sample holds one count of this clone. The V and J genes are TRBV14 and TRBJ2-5, with D maybe TRBD2 (5 bases). Trimming removed 4 bases at V and 5 bases at J, with 14 bases between. Germline V gene lookup returns CDR1 SGHDN and CDR2 FVKESK. The CDR3 covers 14 residues. The CDR3 is CASSLRGLYETQYF. Written as DNA, the CDR3 is TGTGCCAGCAGCCTGAGAGGACTGTACGAGACCCAGTACTTC.

The chain uses TRBV15 and TRBJ1-2; D unclear. V gave up 5 bases and J gave up 2 bases, with 9 bases separating them. Germline V lookup: CDR1 LNHNV, CDR2 YYDKDF (reference sequence). The CDR3 sequence is 13 residues long. CDR3 sequence: CATSSDLNYGYTF. The CDR3 DNA follows: TGTGCCACCAGCTCGGACCTGAACTATGGCTACACCTTC.

The table lists this clone with a count of one. This chain connects TRBV5-4 to TRBJ1-1; D is ambiguous. Germline CDR1 and CDR2: SGHNT and YYREEE (reference sequence). V lost 4 bases, J lost 0 bases, and 7 bases lay in between. The CDR3 runs to 13 residues. The CDR3 DNA reads as TGTGCCAGCAGCCGACGGCTGAACACTGAAGCTTTCTTT. Its translation is CASSRRLNTEAFF.

V usage is TRBV7-9 and J usage is TRBJ1-1, with 11 positions matching TRBD1. Germline trimming cut 6 bases from V and 6 bases from J; bases unmatched to any gene: 12. CDR3 size: 16 residues. The germline gives CDR1 SEHNR, CDR2 FQNEAQ (reference sequence). CDR3 bases: TGTGCCAGCAGTTTTTCCCCGGCGGGACAGGGGGCTGAAGCTTTCTTT. This translates into CASSFSPAGQGAEAFF.